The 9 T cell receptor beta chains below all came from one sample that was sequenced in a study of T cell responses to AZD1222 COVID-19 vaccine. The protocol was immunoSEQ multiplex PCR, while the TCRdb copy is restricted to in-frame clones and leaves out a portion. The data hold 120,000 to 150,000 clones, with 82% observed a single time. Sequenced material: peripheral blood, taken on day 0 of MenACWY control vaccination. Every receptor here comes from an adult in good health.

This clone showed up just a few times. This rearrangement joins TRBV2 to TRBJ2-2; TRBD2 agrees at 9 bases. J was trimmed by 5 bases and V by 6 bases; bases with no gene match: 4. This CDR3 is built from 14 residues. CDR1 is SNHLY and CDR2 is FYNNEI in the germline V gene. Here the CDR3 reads CASSLAGSTGELFF. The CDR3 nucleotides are TGTGCCAGCAGCCTAGCGGGGTCAACCGGGGAGCTGTTTTTT.

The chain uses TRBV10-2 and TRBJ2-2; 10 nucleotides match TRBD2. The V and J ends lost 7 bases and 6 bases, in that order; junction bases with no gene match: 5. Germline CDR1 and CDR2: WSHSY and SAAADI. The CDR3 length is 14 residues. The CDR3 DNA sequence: TGCGCCAGCATCAGCGGGGGGGCCTCCGGGGAGCTGTTTTTT. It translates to CASISGGASGELFF.

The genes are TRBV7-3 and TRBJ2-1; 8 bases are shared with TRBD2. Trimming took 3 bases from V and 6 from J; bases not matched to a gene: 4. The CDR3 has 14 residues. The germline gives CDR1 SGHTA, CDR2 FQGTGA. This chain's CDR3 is CASSFTLAGNEQFF. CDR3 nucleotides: TGTGCCAGCAGCTTTACCCTAGCGGGCAATGAGCAGTTCTTC.

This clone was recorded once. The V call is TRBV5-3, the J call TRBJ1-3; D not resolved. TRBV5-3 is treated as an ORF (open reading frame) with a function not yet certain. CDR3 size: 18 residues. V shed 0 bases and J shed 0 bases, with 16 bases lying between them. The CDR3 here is CARSLVLESNFSGNTIYF. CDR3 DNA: TGTGCCAGAAGCTTGGTGTTGGAGAGCAATTTCTCTGGAAACACCATATATTTT.

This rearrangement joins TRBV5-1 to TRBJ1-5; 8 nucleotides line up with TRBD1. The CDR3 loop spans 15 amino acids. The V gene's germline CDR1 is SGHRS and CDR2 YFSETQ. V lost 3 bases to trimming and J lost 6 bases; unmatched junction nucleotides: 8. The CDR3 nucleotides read TGCGCCAGCAGCTGGACAGGGACGATAGGTCAGCCCCAGCATTTT. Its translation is CASSWTGTIGQPQHF.

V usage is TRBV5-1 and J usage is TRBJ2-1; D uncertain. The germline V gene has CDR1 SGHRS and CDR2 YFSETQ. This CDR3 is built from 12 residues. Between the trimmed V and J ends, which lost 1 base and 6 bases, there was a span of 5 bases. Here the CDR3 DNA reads TGCGCCAGCAGCTTGTCAATCAATGAGCAGTTCTTC. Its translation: CASSLSINEQFF.

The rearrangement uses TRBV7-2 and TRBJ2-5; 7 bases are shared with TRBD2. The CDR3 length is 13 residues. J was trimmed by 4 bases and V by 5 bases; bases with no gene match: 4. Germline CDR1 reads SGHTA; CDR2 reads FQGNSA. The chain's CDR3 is CASSRDYGETQYF. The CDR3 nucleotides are TGTGCCAGCAGCCGGGACTATGGAGAGACCCAGTACTTC.

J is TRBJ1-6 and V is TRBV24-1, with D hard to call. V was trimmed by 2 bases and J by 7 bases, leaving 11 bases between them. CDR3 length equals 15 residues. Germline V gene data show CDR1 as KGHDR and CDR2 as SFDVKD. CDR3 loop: CATSDSTVVNSPLHF. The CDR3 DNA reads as TGTGCCACCAGTGATTCGACGGTGGTAAATTCACCCCTCCACTTT.

CDR3 protein: CASSSTMETQYF. The CDR3 region has the DNA TGTGCCAGCAGTTCAACGATGGAGACCCAGTACTTC. The chain has TRBV28 and TRBJ2-5, with D uncertain. CDR3 length: 12 amino acids. Trimming took off 4 bases at V and 5 bases at J, with 8 bases between the two ends. Germline values: CDR1 MDHEN, CDR2 SYDVKM.